These 8 T cell receptor beta chains share one sample of origin, sequenced in a study of cytomegalovirus exposure and HLA in healthy donors. Primers included in the PCR were 60 Vbeta and 13 Jbeta primers. TCRdb's table, derived via immunoSEQ multiplex PCR, lists solely in-frame clones and lacks some. Counted here are over 150,000 clones, 65% to 85% occurring once; the ten biggest clones make up less than 3.5%. The sample consisted of PBMCs. The receptor source for this set is a woman in her twenties or thirties in good health and CMV-seronegative.

The V gene is TRBV27, the J gene TRBJ1-5; 9 nucleotides align to TRBD1. The CDR3 consists of 14 residues. Germline CDR1 MNHEY, CDR2 SMNVEV (reference sequence). J gave up 2 bases and V 6 bases, and 2 bases lay outside the gene matches. CDR3 DNA sequence: TGTGCCAGCAGCCGACAGGGGGGCAATCAGCCCCAGCATTTT. It is translated as CASSRQGGNQPQHF.

The gene calls are TRBV5-8 and TRBJ1-2; 8 positions agree with TRBD1. Per the germline V gene, CDR1 is SGHTS and CDR2 is YDEGEE. CDR3 length: 15 residues. Trimming removed 2 bases from V and 2 bases from J; junction bases left unmatched: 5. The CDR3 is CASSLPRGRNYGYTF. Here the CDR3 DNA reads TGTGCCAGCAGCTTACCCAGGGGGCGCAACTATGGCTACACCTTC.

The V call is TRBV4-1, the J call TRBJ1-4; 8 bases are shared with TRBD1. The J segment lost 0 bases and the V segment lost 3 bases, leaving 6 bases of the junction unmatched. The CDR3 has 17 residues. CDR1 is MGHRA and CDR2 is YSYEKL in the germline V gene. The DNA for the CDR3 is TGCGCCAGCAGCCAGACCAGGGGACAGGCAACTAATGAAAAACTGTTTTTT. It encodes CASSQTRGQATNEKLFF.

The rearrangement links TRBV4-1 to TRBJ2-7; D is perhaps TRBD2 (6 bases). V was shortened by 1 base and J by 6 bases, with 16 bases between the two germline ends. This CDR3 has 15 amino acids. Germline CDR1 MGHRA, CDR2 YSYEKL. The CDR3 nucleotides are TGCGCCAGCAGCCAAGGGGGCGGGTGGGACTGCGAGCAGTACTTC. Protein sequence: CASSQGGGWDCEQYF.

The rearrangement joins TRBV5-1 to TRBJ2-3, with 8 bases that match TRBD2. The CDR3 is made up of 16 amino acids. J gave up 0 bases and V 4 bases, and 7 bases lay outside the gene matches. From germline, CDR1 is SGHRS and CDR2 YFSETQ. For the CDR3, the DNA is TGCGCCAGCAGCCGGGGGGGGGCCGATAGCACAGATACGCAGTATTTT. Encoded protein: CASSRGGADSTDTQYF.

The J gene is TRBJ1-4, the V gene TRBV5-1; TRBD1 matches 9 bases. This CDR3 comprises 15 residues. The V segment lost 4 bases and the J segment 5 bases; nucleotides outside the gene matches: 6. The germline CDR1 and CDR2 sequences are SGHRS and YFSETQ. CDR3 protein: CASSALTGGNEKLFF. Here the CDR3 DNA reads TGCGCCAGCAGCGCACTGACAGGGGGGAATGAAAAACTGTTTTTT.

This chain connects TRBV29-1 to TRBJ1-1; possible D gene TRBD1, 6 bases. The V gene's germline CDR1 is SQVTM and CDR2 ANQGSEA. V was pared by 0 bases and J by 4 bases, with 9 bases between. The CDR3 extends over 13 amino acids. The CDR3 protein is CSVEDPGVTEAFF. CDR3 nucleotides: TGCAGCGTTGAAGATCCAGGGGTCACTGAAGCTTTCTTT.

In its sample, this clone was seen once. This chain uses TRBV30 with TRBJ1-4; TRBD1 might be the D (5 bases). CDR1 is GTSNPN and CDR2 is SVGIG in the germline V gene (reference sequence). The CDR3 has 13 amino acids. With 0 bases removed from V and 8 bases from J, the gap between germline ends came to 10 bases. The CDR3 sequence: CAWSVVAGEKLFF. CDR3 nucleotides: TGTGCCTGGAGTGTAGTGGCAGGGGAAAAACTGTTTTTT.